A single sample gave rise to the 24 T cell receptor beta chains below, sequenced in a study of blood T cell repertoires in COVID-19 (dated by TCRdb to the early 2020s). The library came from the immunoSEQ multiplex PCR assay. TCRdb provides this immuneACCESS table in a form limited to in-frame rearrangements. Some clones are lacking; in checked studies, under half of them reflect an unresolved V gene, and why the rest are absent is not known. Within this sample are approximately 170,000 clones, with approximately 84% of them counted one time only. Roughly 3.2% of the sample is in the top ten clones. The sample consisted of PBMCs or T cells enriched from blood (not recorded which). The receptor source for this set is a woman in her 30s who had recovered from COVID-19.

Concerning this clone itself: Other DNA variants within this sample encode the same CDR3. The chain uses TRBV5-1 and TRBJ1-1; weak D call: TRBD1 (6 bases). There are 14 residues in the CDR3. CDR1 is SGHRS and CDR2 is YFSETQ in the germline V gene. V lost 4 bases and J 0 bases, leaving 10 bases between the germline ends. CDR3 sequence (DNA): TGCGCCAGCAGCCTGACAGGTTTGAACACTGAAGCTTTCTTT. This encodes CASSLTGLNTEAFF.

The chain joins TRBV7-8 to TRBJ1-2, with D hard to call. From germline, CDR1 is SGHVS and CDR2 FQNEAQ. The CDR3 is 13 residues long. V was clipped by 0 bases and J by 4 bases, with 6 bases between them. For the CDR3, the DNA is TGTGCCAGCAGCTTAGCGAGGAGCTATGGCTACACCTTC. Its translation is CASSLARSYGYTF.

This chain connects TRBV6-5 to TRBJ1-6; D is uncertain. CDR1 and CDR2 (germline): MNHEY, SVGAGI. The CDR3 spans 14 residues. V shed 4 bases and J shed 5 bases, with 9 bases lying between them. The CDR3 loop is CASSWWSNNSPLHF. Written as DNA, the CDR3 is TGTGCCAGCAGTTGGTGGAGTAATAATTCACCCCTCCACTTT.

The chain recombines TRBV18 with TRBJ1-6, with unresolved D. CDR1 is KGHSH, CDR2 LQKENI, per germline. Trimming left V 2 bases short and J 0 bases short, with 8 bases between. This CDR3 spans 16 amino acids. CDR3 nucleotides: TGTGCCAGCTCACCAACAGAGAGCTCCTATAATTCACCCCTCCACTTT. It translates to CASSPTESSYNSPLHF.

The chain has TRBV10-1 and TRBJ2-1; 11 bases fit TRBD1. CDR1 and CDR2 (germline): WNHNN, SYGVQD (reference sequence). This CDR3 has 15 amino acids. The ends lost 5 bases at V and 8 bases at J; junction bases unmatched: 8. CDR3 bases: TGCGCCAGCAGTTCGTGGACAGGGGGCTTGGATGAGCAGTTCTTC. As protein: CASSSWTGGLDEQFF.

The rearrangement links TRBV27 to TRBJ2-7, with TRBD2 matching 7 bases. Trimming cost V 2 bases and J 0 bases; bases outside gene matches: 4. Germline V gene lookup returns CDR1 MNHEY and CDR2 SMNVEV (reference sequence). The CDR3 loop spans 15 amino acids. The CDR3 is CASSLGLEFSYEQYF. CDR3 coding DNA: TGTGCCAGCAGTTTAGGACTAGAGTTCTCCTACGAGCAGTACTTC.

This clone occurred once. This chain's CDR3 is CASSNLDRIYGYTF. Written as DNA, the CDR3 is TGTGCCAGTAGCAACTTAGACAGGATCTATGGCTACACCTTC. V usage is TRBV19 and J usage is TRBJ1-2; tentative D call: TRBD1 (6 bases). The CDR3 has 14 residues. Germline V CDR1 and CDR2: LNHDA, SQIVND (reference sequence). Trimming took off 6 bases at V and 4 bases at J, with 15 bases between the two ends.

The CDR3, as DNA: TGTGCCAGCAGCAAAGAGCGGTCCCCAGGGGACAATTCACCCCTCCACTTT. This translates into CASSKERSPGDNSPLHF. J is TRBJ1-6 and V is TRBV21-1; no check of the table's D call, TRBD1, against the DNA was made. TRBV21-1 is termed a pseudogene. The CDR3 spans 17 residues.

This clone turned up a few times. The chain has TRBV19 and TRBJ2-4; the match to TRBD2 covers 8 bases. V was clipped by 6 bases and J by 1 base; unmatched bases: 5. CDR1 LNHDA and CDR2 SQIVND come from the germline V gene (reference sequence). The CDR3 loop spans 15 amino acids. DNA for the CDR3: TGTGCCAGTAGGGGACTAGTCACGGCCAAAAACATTCAGTACTTC. It translates to CASRGLVTAKNIQYF.

This chain joins TRBV19 and TRBJ1-5; the D gene is possibly TRBD1 (5 bases). This CDR3 region has 15 residues. The V gene lost 6 bases and the J gene lost 2 bases, with 14 bases spanning the gap. Looked up from germline, CDR1 is LNHDA and CDR2 is SQIVND (reference sequence). CDR3 sequence reads: CASRTRGGGNQPQHF. The CDR3 nucleotides read TGTGCCAGTAGGACCCGGGGGGGAGGCAATCAGCCCCAGCATTTT. Full variable domain (missing parts from reference TRBV19 and TRBJ1-5): DGGITQSPKYLFRKEGQNVTLSCEQNLNHDAMYWYRQDPGQGLRLIYYSQIVNDFQKGDIAEGYSVSREKKESFPLTVTSAQKNPTAFYLCASRTRGGGNQPQHFGDGTRLSIL.

The chain links TRBV7-2 to TRBJ2-3; D is possibly TRBD2 (6 bases). The CDR3 loop spans 15 amino acids. Trimming pared 3 bases from V and 0 bases from J, leaving 10 bases between. Germline loops: CDR1 SGHTA, CDR2 FQGNSA. The CDR3: CASSFDGSSTDTQYF. The CDR3 coding sequence is TGTGCCAGCAGCTTTGACGGGAGTAGCACAGATACGCAGTATTTT.

The chain has TRBV19 and TRBJ1-5; the match to TRBD1 covers 10 bases. J lost 2 bases, V lost 7 bases, and 5 bases had no gene match. The CDR3 contains 15 residues. Germline values: CDR1 LNHDA, CDR2 SQIVND (reference sequence). CDR3 protein: CASKTGGEGNQPQHF. In DNA, the CDR3 is TGTGCCAGTAAGACAGGGGGCGAGGGCAATCAGCCCCAGCATTTT.

This rearrangement joins TRBV19 to TRBJ1-3; D may be TRBD1 (5 bases). This CDR3 has 16 amino acids. The V end lost 3 bases, the J end lost 3 bases, and 15 bases lay between the germline ends. The germline V gene encodes CDR1 LNHDA and CDR2 SQIVND (reference sequence). CDR3: CASSIMTDDFGNTIYF. The CDR3 coding sequence is TGTGCCAGTAGTATTATGACAGACGACTTTGGAAACACCATATATTTT.

The CDR3 coding sequence is TGTGCCAGCAGTCAACAGGGGCTCAATCAGCCCCAGCATTTT. Translated, it gives CASSQQGLNQPQHF. The chain links TRBV28 to TRBJ1-5, with 7 bases that match TRBD1. CDR3 length: 14 amino acids. Germline V gene lookup returns CDR1 MDHEN and CDR2 SYDVKM. Unmatched junction bases numbered 4, after V lost 5 bases and J lost 3 bases. Full variable domain (outside the CDR3, taken from reference TRBV28 and TRBJ1-5): DVKVTQSSRYLVKRTGEKVFLECVQDMDHENMFWYRQDPGLGLRLIYFSYDVKMKEKGDIPEGYSVSREKKERFSLILESASTNQTSMYLCASSQQGLNQPQHFGDGTRLSIL.

This chain joins TRBV30 and TRBJ2-3, with TRBD2 as a possible D gene (6 bases). The CDR3 has 14 residues. V lost 0 bases and J lost 0, with 7 bases in between. Germline V CDR1 and CDR2: GTSNPN, SVGIG (reference sequence). As DNA, the CDR3 is TGTGCCTGGAGTGTAGGGACTAGCACAGATACGCAGTATTTT. It codes for CAWSVGTSTDTQYF. Based on the CDR3 plus reference TRBV30 and TRBJ2-3, the full variable domain is SQTIHQWPATLVQPVGSPLSLECTVEGTSNPNLYWYRQAAGRGLQLLFYSVGIGQISSEVPQNLSASRPQDRQFILSSKKLLLSDSGFYLCAWSVGTSTDTQYFGPGTRLTVL.

This clone was seen just once. This chain uses TRBV9 with TRBJ2-5; D might be TRBD2 (6 bases). The germline V gene has CDR1 SGDLS and CDR2 YYNGEE. This CDR3 region has 13 residues. V lost 2 bases to trimming and J lost 3 bases, with 8 bases between them. CDR3 loop: CASSVGGEETQYF. In nucleotides, the CDR3 is TGTGCCAGCAGCGTGGGGGGAGAAGAGACCCAGTACTTC. Combining the CDR3 with reference TRBV9 and TRBJ2-5 gives the whole variable domain DSGVTQTPKHLITATGQRVTLRCSPRSGDLSVYWYQQSLDQGLQFLIQYYNGEERAKGNILERFSAQQFPDLHSELNLSSLELGDSALYFCASSVGGEETQYFGPGTRLLVL.

V usage is TRBV15 and J usage is TRBJ2-3; possibly TRBD1 for D (5 bases). CDR3 length equals 15 residues. Trimming stripped 6 bases from V and 2 bases from J, with 15 bases between. The V gene's germline CDR1 is LNHNV and CDR2 YYDKDF (reference sequence). CDR3 in amino acids: CATSFAQGATDTQYF. As DNA, the CDR3 is TGTGCCACCAGTTTCGCCCAAGGGGCCACAGATACGCAGTATTTT.

This clone appeared once. The CDR3 sequence: CASSYGRTDEQYF. CDR3 coding DNA: TGTGCCAGCAGTTACGGGCGAACGGACGAGCAGTACTTC. This sequence joins TRBV6-5 and TRBJ2-7; D uncertain. The V gene lost 2 bases and the J gene lost 5 bases, with 10 bases spanning the gap. The CDR3 is 13 amino acids. CDR1 and CDR2 (germline): MNHEY, SVGAGI.

This chain uses TRBV12-5 with TRBJ2-5; 8 bases align to TRBD2. Looked up from germline, CDR1 is LGHNT and CDR2 is FRNRAP. After removal of 6 bases from V and 0 bases from J, the junction contained 9 bases not matched to a gene. The CDR3 is 16 amino acids. The DNA of the CDR3 is TGTGCTAGTGGCCGAGGGGCTAGCGGGCACCAAGAGACCCAGTACTTC. Translated: CASGRGASGHQETQYF.

V and J are TRBV7-2 and TRBJ2-3; 10 positions agree with TRBD2. The ends lost 5 bases at V and 0 bases at J; junction bases unmatched: 14. Per the germline V gene, CDR1 is SGHTA and CDR2 is FQGNSA. The length of the CDR3 is 19 residues. CDR3 in amino acids: CASSPRASGGGTSTDTQYF. CDR3 DNA: TGTGCCAGCAGCCCCAGGGCCAGCGGGGGGGGAACTAGCACAGATACGCAGTATTTT.

J is TRBJ2-2 and V is TRBV27; 8 bases match TRBD2. The germline gives CDR1 MNHEY, CDR2 SMNVEV (reference sequence). Trimming removed 3 bases from V and 5 bases from J; junction bases left unmatched: 8. This CDR3 region has 16 residues. Written as DNA, the CDR3 is TGTGCCAGCAGTTTCCTTCCAGCGGGGGCTACCGGGGAGCTGTTTTTT. Its protein product is CASSFLPAGATGELFF.

This clone came up once. The chain joins TRBV7-6 to TRBJ2-7; D unresolved. The CDR3 is 15 amino acids. Germline assignment: CDR1 SGHVS and CDR2 FNYEAQ. Trimming shortened V by 5 bases and J by 9 bases, and 23 bases separated the two germline ends. CDR3 in amino acids: CASSRPRSSLRVQYF. CDR3 sequence (DNA): TGTGCCAGCAGCCGTCCGCGCAGTTCCCTACGGGTGCAGTACTTC.

V and J are TRBV28 and TRBJ1-2; no reliable D call. This CDR3 has 12 amino acids. Germline values: CDR1 MDHEN, CDR2 SYDVKM. With 6 bases removed from V and 5 bases from J, the gap between germline ends came to 10 bases. The CDR3, as DNA: TGTGCCAGCAGCATCGGACTATATGGCTACACCTTC. The encoded protein is CASSIGLYGYTF.

The J gene is TRBJ1-5, the V gene TRBV28; D remains unclear. The CDR3 runs 15 residues. Germline CDR1 MDHEN, CDR2 SYDVKM. The V and J ends lost 6 bases and 3 bases respectively, with 15 bases between them. The CDR3 loop is CASSRSGHSNQPQHF. CDR3 in DNA: TGTGCCAGCAGCCGCTCGGGTCATTCCAATCAGCCCCAGCATTTT.